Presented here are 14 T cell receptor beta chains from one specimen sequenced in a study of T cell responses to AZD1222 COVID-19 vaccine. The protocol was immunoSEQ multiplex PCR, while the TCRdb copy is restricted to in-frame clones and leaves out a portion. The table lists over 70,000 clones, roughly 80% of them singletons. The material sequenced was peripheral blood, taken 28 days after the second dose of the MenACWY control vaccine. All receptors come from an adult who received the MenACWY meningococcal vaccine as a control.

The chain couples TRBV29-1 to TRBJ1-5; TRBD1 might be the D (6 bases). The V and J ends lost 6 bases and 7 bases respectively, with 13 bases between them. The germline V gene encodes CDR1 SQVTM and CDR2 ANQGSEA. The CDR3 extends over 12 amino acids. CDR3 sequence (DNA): TGCAGCGTCGGTTCAGGGGAACAGCCCCAGCATTTT. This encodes CSVGSGEQPQHF.

In DNA form, the CDR3 reads TGTGCCAGCAGCTTGGACAGGGATCAGCCCCAGCATTTT. Encoded protein: CASSLDRDQPQHF. This chain uses TRBV7-9 with TRBJ1-5, with 8 bases identical to TRBD1. The germline V gene has CDR1 SEHNR and CDR2 FQNEAQ (reference sequence). The CDR3 runs to 13 residues. With V trimmed by 3 bases and J by 5 bases, 0 bases remained unmatched.

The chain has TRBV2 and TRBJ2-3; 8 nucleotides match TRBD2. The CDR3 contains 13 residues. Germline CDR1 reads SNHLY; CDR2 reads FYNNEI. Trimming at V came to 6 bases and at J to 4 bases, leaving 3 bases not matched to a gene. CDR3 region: CASRREVSDTQYF. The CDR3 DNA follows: TGTGCCAGCAGGCGGGAGGTTTCAGATACGCAGTATTTT.

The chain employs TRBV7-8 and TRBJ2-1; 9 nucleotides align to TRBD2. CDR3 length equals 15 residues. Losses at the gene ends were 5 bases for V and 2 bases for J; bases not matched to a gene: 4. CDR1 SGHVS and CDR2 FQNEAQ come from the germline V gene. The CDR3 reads CASSPAGGPYNEQFF. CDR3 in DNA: TGTGCCAGCAGCCCCGCGGGAGGGCCCTACAATGAGCAGTTCTTC. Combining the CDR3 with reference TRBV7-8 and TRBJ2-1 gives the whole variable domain GAGVSQSPRYKVAKRGQDVALRCDPISGHVSLFWYQQALGQGPEFLTYFQNEAQLDKSGLPSDRFFAERPEGSVSTLKIQRTQQEDSAVYLCASSPAGGPYNEQFFGPGTRLTVL.

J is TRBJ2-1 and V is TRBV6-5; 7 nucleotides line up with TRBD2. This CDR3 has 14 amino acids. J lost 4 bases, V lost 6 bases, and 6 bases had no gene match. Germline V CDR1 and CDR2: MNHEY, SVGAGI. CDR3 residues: CASSTEGGYNEQFF. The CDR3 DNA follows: TGTGCCAGCAGCACTGAGGGAGGGTACAATGAGCAGTTCTTC.

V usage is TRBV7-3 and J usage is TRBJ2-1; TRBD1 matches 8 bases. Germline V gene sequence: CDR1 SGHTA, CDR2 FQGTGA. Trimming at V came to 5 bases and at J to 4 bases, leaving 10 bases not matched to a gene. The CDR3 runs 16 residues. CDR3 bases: TGTGCCAGCAGCGCTACAGGGGGTGCGGGATACAATGAGCAGTTCTTC. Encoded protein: CASSATGGAGYNEQFF.

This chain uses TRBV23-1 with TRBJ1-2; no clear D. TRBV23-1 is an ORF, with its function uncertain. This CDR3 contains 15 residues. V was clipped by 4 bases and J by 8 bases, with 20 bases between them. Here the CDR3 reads CASSRFPDECNGYTF. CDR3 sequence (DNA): TGCGCCAGCAGTCGGTTCCCAGACGAGTGCAACGGCTACACCTTC.

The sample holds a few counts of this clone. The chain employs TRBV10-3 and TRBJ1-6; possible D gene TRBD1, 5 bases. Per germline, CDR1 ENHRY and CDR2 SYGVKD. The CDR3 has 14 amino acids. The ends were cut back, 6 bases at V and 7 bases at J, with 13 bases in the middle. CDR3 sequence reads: CAIRETGPNSPLHF. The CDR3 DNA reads TGTGCCATCAGGGAGACGGGACCCAATTCACCCCTCCACTTT.

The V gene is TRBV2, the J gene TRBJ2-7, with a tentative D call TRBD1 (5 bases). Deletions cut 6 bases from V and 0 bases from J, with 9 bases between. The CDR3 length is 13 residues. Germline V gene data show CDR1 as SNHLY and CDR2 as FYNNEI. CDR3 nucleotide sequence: TGTGCCAGCAGGACAGTATTCTCCTACGAGCAGTACTTC. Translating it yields CASRTVFSYEQYF.

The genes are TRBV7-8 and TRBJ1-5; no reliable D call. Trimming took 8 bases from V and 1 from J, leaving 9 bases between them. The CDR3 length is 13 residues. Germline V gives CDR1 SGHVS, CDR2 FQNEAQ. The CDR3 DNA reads TGTGCCAGCGGGAGGGAGAGCAATCAGCCCCAGCATTTT. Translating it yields CASGRESNQPQHF.

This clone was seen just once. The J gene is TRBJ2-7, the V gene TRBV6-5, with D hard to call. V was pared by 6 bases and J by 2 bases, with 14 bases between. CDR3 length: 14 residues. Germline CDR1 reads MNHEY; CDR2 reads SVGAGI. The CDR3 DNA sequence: TGTGCCAGCAGGTCCACATTCCTCCCCTACGAGCAGTACTTC. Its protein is CASRSTFLPYEQYF.

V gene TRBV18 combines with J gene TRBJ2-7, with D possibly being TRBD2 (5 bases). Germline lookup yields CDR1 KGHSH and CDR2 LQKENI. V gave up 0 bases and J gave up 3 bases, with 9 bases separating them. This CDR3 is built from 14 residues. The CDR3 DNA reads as TGTGCCAGCTCACCACCCGCGGGTGTCTACGAGCAGTACTTC. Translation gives CASSPPAGVYEQYF.

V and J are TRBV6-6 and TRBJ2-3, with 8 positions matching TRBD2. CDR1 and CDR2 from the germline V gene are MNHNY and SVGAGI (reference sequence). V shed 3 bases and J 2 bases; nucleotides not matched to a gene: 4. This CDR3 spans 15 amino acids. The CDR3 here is CASSYGGGNTDTQYF. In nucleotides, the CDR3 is TGTGCCAGCAGTTATGGCGGGGGGAACACAGATACGCAGTATTTT.

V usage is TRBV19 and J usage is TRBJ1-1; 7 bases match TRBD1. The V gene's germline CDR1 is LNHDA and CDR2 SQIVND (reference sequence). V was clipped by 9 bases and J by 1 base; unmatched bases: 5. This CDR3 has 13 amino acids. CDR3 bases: TGTGCCAGCCACCGACAGGGGAACACTGAAGCTTTCTTT. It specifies CASHRQGNTEAFF.